The 29 T cell receptor beta chains given below trace back to one sample, sequenced in a study of cytomegalovirus exposure and HLA in healthy donors. Both 60 Vbeta primers and 13 Jbeta primers went into the PCR. Measured with immunoSEQ multiplex PCR; TCRdb has only the in-frame clones, and not every one. The sample comprises more than 95,000 clones, 65% to 85% of which are singletons, and roughly 15% rests with the top ten. Sequenced: PBMCs. The source of these receptors is a woman in her seventies in good health and CMV-seropositive.

The chain links TRBV5-1 to TRBJ2-2; D may be TRBD2 (5 bases). The CDR3 spans 12 residues. The germline V gene encodes CDR1 SGHRS and CDR2 YFSETQ. With 7 bases removed from V and 6 bases from J, the gap between germline ends came to 10 bases. The chain's CDR3 is CASGFGAGELFF. CDR3 coding DNA: TGCGCCAGCGGGTTCGGGGCCGGGGAGCTGTTTTTT.

The V call is TRBV5-4, the J call TRBJ1-3; TRBD1 is a possible D gene (5 bases). Per the germline V gene, CDR1 is SGHNT and CDR2 is YYREEE (reference sequence). Trimming took 4 bases from V and 0 from J, leaving 8 bases between them. This CDR3 region has 14 residues. In nucleotides, the CDR3 is TGTGCCAGCAGCCCAGGGCACTCTGGAAACACCATATATTTT. Translating gives CASSPGHSGNTIYF.

This clone was seen a few times. The chain uses TRBV6-1 and TRBJ1-3, with D unclear. Trimming took off 8 bases at V and 3 bases at J, with 11 bases between the two ends. The germline gives CDR1 MNHNS, CDR2 SASEGT. The CDR3 has 13 amino acids. CDR3 loop: CASGPFGGNTIYF. CDR3 nucleotides: TGTGCCAGCGGTCCTTTCGGTGGAAACACCATATATTTT.

The V gene is TRBV5-1, the J gene TRBJ1-4; TRBD1 might be the D (6 bases). There are 15 residues in the CDR3. Trimming removed 4 bases from V and 2 bases from J, with 12 bases in between. CDR1 and CDR2 from the germline V gene are SGHRS and YFSETQ. The CDR3 sequence is CASSERTGTNEKLFF. The CDR3 bases are TGCGCCAGCAGCGAACGTACAGGGACTAATGAAAAACTGTTTTTT. Full variable domain (outside the CDR3, taken from reference TRBV5-1 and TRBJ1-4): KAGVTQTPRYLIKTRGQQVTLSCSPISGHRSVSWYQQTPGQGLQFLFEYFSETQRNKGNFPGRFSGRQFSNSRSEMNVSTLELGDSALYLCASSERTGTNEKLFFGSGTQLSVL.

This clone has just a few counts. The chain joins TRBV14 to TRBJ1-6; TRBD1 matches 7 bases. This CDR3 comprises 16 residues. Germline trimming cut 3 bases from V and 3 bases from J; bases unmatched to any gene: 5. Germline CDR1 reads SGHDN; CDR2 reads FVKESK. The CDR3 spells CASSHGQVLYNSPLHF. CDR3 DNA sequence: TGTGCCAGCAGCCATGGACAGGTTCTCTATAATTCACCCCTCCACTTT.

The rearrangement joins TRBV28 to TRBJ1-3, with D possibly matching TRBD1 (6 bases). The germline gives CDR1 MDHEN, CDR2 SYDVKM. Deletions cut 7 bases from V and 2 bases from J, with 12 bases between. The CDR3 is 14 amino acids. This chain's CDR3 is CASTPGAAGNTIYF. The CDR3 DNA reads as TGTGCCAGCACCCCAGGGGCTGCTGGAAACACCATATATTTT. The full variable domain, its missing parts supplied by reference TRBV28 and TRBJ1-3, is DVKVTQSSRYLVKRTGEKVFLECVQDMDHENMFWYRQDPGLGLRLIYFSYDVKMKEKGDIPEGYSVSREKKERFSLILESASTNQTSMYLCASTPGAAGNTIYFGEGSWLTVV.

V is TRBV5-4 and J is TRBJ2-7, with D tentatively TRBD2 (5 bases). Germline V lookup: CDR1 SGHNT, CDR2 YYREEE (reference sequence). This CDR3 is 13 amino acids long. The V end lost 4 bases, the J end lost 2 bases, and 10 bases lay between the germline ends. The CDR3 sequence: CASSGRGTYEQYF. The CDR3 DNA reads as TGTGCCAGCAGCGGACGGGGTACCTACGAGCAGTACTTC.

The rearrangement joins TRBV11-2 to TRBJ2-1, with TRBD1 matching 9 bases. This CDR3 contains 15 residues. The trim removed 5 bases at V and 8 bases at J, leaving 10 bases unmatched. Germline V CDR1 and CDR2: SGHAT, FQNNGV. The CDR3 loop reads CASSLNRGRFDEQFF. For the CDR3, the DNA is TGTGCCAGCAGCCTAAACAGGGGGCGGTTCGATGAGCAGTTCTTC.

The chain recombines TRBV7-9 with TRBJ2-1; perhaps TRBD2 as D (6 bases). Germline V gene lookup returns CDR1 SEHNR and CDR2 FQNEAQ (reference sequence). With 1 base removed from V and 0 bases from J, the gap between germline ends came to 10 bases. The CDR3 runs to 16 residues. The CDR3 reads CASSLVAGSSYNEQFF. In DNA, the CDR3 is TGTGCCAGCAGCTTAGTTGCGGGGAGCTCCTACAATGAGCAGTTCTTC.

As DNA, the CDR3 is TGTGCCAGCAGTTCCGGGACAAGGGGTGACGAGCAGTTCTTC. This encodes CASSSGTRGDEQFF. The gene calls are TRBV6-1 and TRBJ2-1; D is possibly TRBD1 (6 bases). In germline, CDR1 is MNHNS, CDR2 SASEGT. V was shortened by 5 bases and J by 10 bases, with 18 bases between the two germline ends. This CDR3 spans 14 amino acids.

This clone was seen a few times. This chain connects TRBV6-6 to TRBJ2-7, with D hard to call. Germline loops: CDR1 MNHNY, CDR2 SVGAGI (reference sequence). V gave up 0 bases and J gave up 1 base, with 7 bases separating them. CDR3 size: 14 residues. DNA of the CDR3: TGTGCCAGCAGTTACTCGATCGGGTCCTACGAGCAGTACTTC. Translating it yields CASSYSIGSYEQYF.

The rearrangement uses TRBV20-1 and TRBJ2-5, with D tentatively TRBD2 (6 bases). Looked up from germline, CDR1 is DFQATT and CDR2 is SNEGSKA (reference sequence). V was pared by 5 bases and J by 4 bases, with 8 bases between. The CDR3 runs to 11 residues. The CDR3, as DNA: TGCAGTGCTTTCGGGGGAGAGACCCAGTACTTC. As protein: CSAFGGETQYF.

The chain couples TRBV11-2 to TRBJ1-2; D not certain. CDR1 and CDR2 (germline): SGHAT, FQNNGV. The CDR3 has 15 residues. V lost 3 bases to trimming and J lost 3 bases, with 14 bases between them. The CDR3 reads CASSFADTGHYGYTF. Written as DNA, the CDR3 is TGTGCCAGCAGCTTCGCAGACACCGGCCACTATGGCTACACCTTC.

The genes are TRBV6-5 and TRBJ2-5, with a tentative D call TRBD1 (6 bases). Trimming took off 5 bases at V and 2 bases at J, with 15 bases between the two ends. The CDR3 has 15 amino acids. Germline loops: CDR1 MNHEY, CDR2 SVGAGI. The CDR3: CASSPPGHPQETQYF. CDR3 nucleotide sequence: TGTGCCAGCAGTCCGCCGGGACACCCACAAGAGACCCAGTACTTC.

The V gene is TRBV28, the J gene TRBJ2-3; TRBD2 matches 10 bases. Germline V gene data show CDR1 as MDHEN and CDR2 as SYDVKM. This CDR3 comprises 16 residues. Unmatched junction bases numbered 5, after V lost 5 bases and J lost 0 bases. The CDR3 DNA is TGTGCCAGCAGTATAGGACTAGCGGTTAGCACAGATACGCAGTATTTT. Protein sequence: CASSIGLAVSTDTQYF.

The genes are TRBV29-1 and TRBJ2-7, with TRBD1 matching 7 bases. CDR1 is SQVTM, CDR2 ANQGSEA, per germline. V lost 7 bases and J lost 6; bases outside the gene matches: 9. There are 12 residues in the CDR3. CDR3 sequence reads: CSAIEGQSEQYF. Here the CDR3 DNA reads TGCAGCGCTATAGAGGGACAGTCCGAGCAGTACTTC.

This clone was seen just once. This chain uses TRBV11-2 with TRBJ2-7, with 7 bases matching TRBD1. V dropped 5 bases and J dropped 7; count of bases not matched to a gene: 17. The CDR3 runs to 16 residues. Germline assignment: CDR1 SGHAT and CDR2 FQNNGV. CDR3: CASSPIPGTDILEQYF. The CDR3 DNA sequence: TGTGCCAGCAGCCCAATCCCCGGGACAGATATTTTGGAGCAGTACTTC.

This sequence joins TRBV7-2 and TRBJ2-7; TRBD1 is a possible D gene (7 bases). The CDR3 length is 14 residues. Germline V CDR1 and CDR2: SGHTA, FQGNSA. Deletions cut 3 bases from V and 4 bases from J, with 13 bases between. The CDR3, as DNA: TGTGCCAGCAGCTTCGGTCAGGGGGGATACGAGCAGTACTTC. Its translation is CASSFGQGGYEQYF.

The chain uses TRBV5-8 and TRBJ2-2; perhaps TRBD1 as D (5 bases). V was clipped by 5 bases and J by 2 bases, with 7 bases between them. CDR1 and CDR2 from the germline V gene are SGHTS and YDEGEE. This CDR3 comprises 13 residues. The CDR3 loop reads CASRQANTGELFF. Written as DNA, the CDR3 is TGTGCCAGCAGACAGGCCAACACCGGGGAGCTGTTTTTT.

The chain joins TRBV19 to TRBJ2-5; 8 bases match TRBD2. Germline V gene lookup returns CDR1 LNHDA and CDR2 SQIVND (reference sequence). The V segment lost 5 bases and the J segment 8 bases; nucleotides outside the gene matches: 16. The CDR3 is 16 residues long. CDR3 coding DNA: TGTGCCAGTAGTCTCAGGGCTAGCGGGTACCTTGGAACCCAGTACTTC. Amino acids: CASSLRASGYLGTQYF.

V gene TRBV5-1 combines with J gene TRBJ2-3, with D tentatively TRBD2 (6 bases). Germline CDR1 SGHRS, CDR2 YFSETQ. This CDR3 has 14 amino acids. V lost 2 bases and J 6 bases, leaving 13 bases between the germline ends. CDR3 sequence: CASSFGREWDTQYF. The CDR3 region has the DNA TGCGCCAGCAGCTTCGGTCGGGAGTGGGATACGCAGTATTTT.

This clone was observed a few times. This chain connects TRBV28 to TRBJ1-4; the match to TRBD1 covers 8 bases. This CDR3 has 14 residues. V was pared by 4 bases and J by 8 bases, with 6 bases of the junction left unmatched. CDR1 and CDR2 (germline): MDHEN, SYDVKM. CDR3 bases: TGTGCCAGCAGTTCGACAGGGGAGTGGGAAAAACTGTTTTTT. Protein product: CASSSTGEWEKLFF.

This clone was found a few times. This chain uses TRBV11-2 with TRBJ2-5; D ambiguous. In germline, CDR1 is SGHAT, CDR2 FQNNGV. The CDR3 totals 16 residues. V was trimmed by 5 bases and J by 1 base, leaving 17 bases between them. CDR3 coding DNA: TGTGCCAGCAGCGCCTATCTGAACTTAGCCCAAGAGACCCAGTACTTC. Translation: CASSAYLNLAQETQYF.

Of note for this clone: Sequence at one end of the junction differs from germline and may be a read error. The chain is built from TRBV7-9 and TRBJ2-1; 7 bases map to TRBD1. The CDR3 runs to 16 residues. The germline gives CDR1 SEHNR, CDR2 FQNEAQ (reference sequence). CDR3 region: CSSSTLRDRNYNEQFF. CDR3 nucleotide sequence: TGTTCCAGCAGCACACTCCGGGACAGAAACTACAATGAGCAGTTCTTC.

The J gene is TRBJ2-7, the V gene TRBV6-5; tentatively, D is TRBD1 (5 bases). Trimming removed 2 bases at V and 7 bases at J, with 15 bases between. The CDR3 is 14 residues long. Germline CDR1 is MNHEY and CDR2 is SVGAGI. The CDR3, as DNA: TGTGCCAGCAGTTACGATGCAGGGTCAGGAGAGCAGTACTTC. It yields the protein CASSYDAGSGEQYF.

This clone was counted only a few times. The chain employs TRBV19 and TRBJ2-1; 12 bases fit TRBD2. This CDR3 spans 17 amino acids. Germline-derived CDR1 and CDR2 are LNHDA and SQIVND (reference sequence). V lost 3 bases to trimming and J lost 4 bases; unmatched junction nucleotides: 7. CDR3 amino acids: CASSMELAGGSYNEQFF. The DNA of the CDR3 is TGTGCCAGTAGTATGGAACTAGCGGGAGGCTCTTACAATGAGCAGTTCTTC.

V is TRBV5-1 and J is TRBJ2-7; 7 bases are shared with TRBD1. V lost 0 bases, J lost 0 bases, and 3 bases stayed unmatched. The CDR3 consists of 15 residues. Germline CDR1 and CDR2: SGHRS and YFSETQ. The DNA of the CDR3 is TGCGCCAGCAGCTTGGGGGGACAGATCTCCTACGAGCAGTACTTC. It specifies CASSLGGQISYEQYF.

This clone was seen a handful of times. The CDR3 reads CASSLAVGPSYEQYF. The CDR3 DNA reads TGCGCCAGCAGCTTGGCGGTGGGGCCGAGCTACGAGCAGTACTTC. The rearrangement links TRBV5-1 to TRBJ2-7; a possible D gene is TRBD1 (5 bases). The V end was cut by 0 bases, the J end by 3 bases, with 13 bases between. The CDR3 length is 15 residues. Looked up from germline, CDR1 is SGHRS and CDR2 is YFSETQ. The full variable domain, its missing parts supplied by reference TRBV5-1 and TRBJ2-7, is KAGVTQTPRYLIKTRGQQVTLSCSPISGHRSVSWYQQTPGQGLQFLFEYFSETQRNKGNFPGRFSGRQFSNSRSEMNVSTLELGDSALYLCASSLAVGPSYEQYFGPGTRLTVT.

The chain links TRBV10-1 to TRBJ2-5, with 7 bases identical to TRBD2. Unmatched junction bases numbered 5, after V lost 0 bases and J lost 1 base. CDR3 size: 16 residues. Germline V gene sequence: CDR1 WNHNN, CDR2 SYGVQD (reference sequence). The CDR3 loop reads CASSESVASGQETQYF. The CDR3 DNA sequence: TGCGCCAGCAGTGAGTCGGTGGCTAGCGGCCAAGAGACCCAGTACTTC.